The 32 T cell receptor beta chains presented below share a single source sample, sequenced in a study of post-analysis software for immune sequencing data. Study-level findings and limits: Patients showed TRBV5-6, TRBV5-1 and TRBV20-1 among five TRBV segments more frequent than in controls.

Unique molecular identifiers were present in the TCR beta cDNA libraries. TCRdb reprocessed the PCR reads with MiXCR, giving one entry per CDR3 protein. The sample holds fewer than 550,000 distinct CDR3 sequences, 34% seen once. No antigen has been assigned to these receptors. Material: blood. Source of these receptors: a girl aged 2-17 years with multiple sclerosis.

This chain joins TRBV10-1 and TRBJ1-1, with 12 bases lining up with TRBD1. CDR1 is WNHNN and CDR2 is SYGVQD in the germline V gene (reference sequence). V gave up 6 bases and J gave up 7 bases; unmatched junction bases: 9. The CDR3 covers 15 residues. The chain's CDR3 is CASSPGTGGIVEAFF. The CDR3 region has the DNA TGCGCCAGCAGCCCCGGGACAGGGGGCATCGTTGAAGCTTTCTTT.

With regard to this clonotype: One junction end disagrees with the germline gene, perhaps due to a read error. The chain has TRBV6-5 and TRBJ1-2, with TRBD1 matching 8 bases. CDR3 length: 14 residues. CDR1 and CDR2 (germline): MNHEY, SVGAGI. This chain's CDR3 is CAGSAGQANYGYTF. For the CDR3, the DNA is TGTGCCGGCAGCGCGGGACAGGCAAACTATGGCTACACCTTC.

In this sample, this clonotype turned up once. The V call is TRBV7-3, the J call TRBJ2-5; D possibly corresponds to TRBD1 (6 bases). This CDR3 is built from 14 residues. Between the trimmed V and J ends, which lost 5 bases and 0 bases, there was a span of 10 bases. CDR1 SGHTA and CDR2 FQGTGA come from the germline V gene. CDR3 coding DNA: TGTGCCAGCAGCACCCAGGGGTACCAAGAGACCCAGTACTTC. Residues: CASSTQGYQETQYF.

A few counts support this clonotype. The chain recombines TRBV12-3 or TRBV12-4 with TRBJ1-2; D ambiguous. CDR3 length: 11 residues. Trimming took off 8 bases at V and 1 base at J, with 5 bases between the two ends. The CDR3 loop reads CASRVNYGYTF. CDR3 in DNA: TGTGCCAGCCGGGTTAACTATGGCTACACCTTC.

The chain joins TRBV7-8 to TRBJ2-5; the D gene is possibly TRBD1 (5 bases). CDR3 size: 14 residues. Trimming took off 7 bases at V and 11 bases at J, with 23 bases between the two ends. The germline V gene encodes CDR1 SGHVS and CDR2 FQNEAQ. For the CDR3, the DNA is TGTGCCAGCATTCCCGCGGACAAACCCAATGAGCAGTACTTC. Translating it yields CASIPADKPNEQYF.

CDR3 residues: CASSAYRGRNEKLFF. DNA of the CDR3: TGTGCCAGCAGCGCCTACAGGGGACGTAATGAAAAACTGTTTTTT. The chain combines TRBV2 with TRBJ1-4; 7 nucleotides agree with TRBD1. Trimming removed 6 bases from V and 4 bases from J; junction bases left unmatched: 8. The CDR3 runs to 15 residues. Germline loops: CDR1 SNHLY, CDR2 FYNNEI.

The table lists this clonotype with a few counts. The rearrangement joins TRBV20-1 to TRBJ2-3; weak D call: TRBD2 (7 bases). The CDR3 consists of 17 residues. V lost 7 bases and J lost 2, with 25 bases in between. Germline V gene data show CDR1 as DFQATT and CDR2 as SNEGSKA (reference sequence). CDR3 loop: CSVLQIRGASSTDTQYF. CDR3 bases: TGCAGTGTTCTCCAGATCCGGGGGGCTTCCTCCACAGATACGCAGTATTTT.

This clonotype occurred many times. The chain recombines TRBV7-9 with TRBJ2-5; the match to TRBD2 covers 11 bases. CDR3 length: 15 residues. Per the germline V gene, CDR1 is SEHNR and CDR2 is FQNEAQ (reference sequence). V dropped 3 bases and J dropped 2; count of bases not matched to a gene: 2. CDR3 protein: CASSLTSGVQETQYF. CDR3 DNA: TGTGCCAGCAGCTTGACTAGCGGGGTTCAAGAGACCCAGTACTTC.

With regard to this clonotype: Its ends do not fully match the called genes, so a read error is possible. The chain uses TRBV4-1 and TRBJ1-4, with D maybe TRBD1 (5 bases). The germline CDR1 and CDR2 sequences are MGHRA and YSYEKL. The CDR3 sequence is 15 residues long. CDR3 region: CASSRPGGGNEKPFF. Here the CDR3 DNA reads TGCGCCAGCAGCCGACCGGGGGGGGGTAATGAAAAACCGTTTTTT.

The chain links TRBV5-1 to TRBJ2-1; TRBD2 agrees at 13 bases. The germline CDR1 and CDR2 sequences are SGHRS and YFSETQ. The V segment lost 3 bases and the J segment 7 bases; nucleotides outside the gene matches: 10. This CDR3 has 17 amino acids. CDR3 DNA: TGCGCCAGCAGCTCGTTAGGACTACTAGCGGGGGGGAATGAGCAGTTCTTC. This translates into CASSSLGLLAGGNEQFF.

This clonotype was seen a single time. The rearrangement joins TRBV6-5 to TRBJ2-7; D is perhaps TRBD1 or TRBD2 (6 bases each). From germline, CDR1 is MNHEY and CDR2 SVGAGI. This CDR3 is 15 amino acids long. V lost 4 bases to trimming and J lost 1 base, with 14 bases between them. CDR3 region: CASSSDRRDSYEQYF. The CDR3 bases are TGTGCCAGCAGTTCCGACAGGAGGGATTCCTACGAGCAGTACTTC.

On this clonotype itself: A read error may produce the germline difference seen at one junction end. The chain recombines TRBV12-3 or TRBV12-4 with TRBJ2-1; D may match TRBD1 or TRBD2 (5 bases each). This CDR3 contains 15 residues. Written as DNA, the CDR3 is TGTGCCAGCAGTCCCGGGACCCACCAATTGAATGGGCAGTTCTTC. Translated, it gives CASSPGTHQLNGQFF.

Remarks on this clonotype: The junction differs from germline at one of its ends, possibly a read error. The chain links TRBV12-3 or TRBV12-4 to TRBJ1-2, with TRBD1 matching 7 bases. The CDR3 consists of 12 residues. The CDR3 sequence: CASNLNRGRYTF. The DNA of the CDR3 is TGTGCCAGCAATTTAAACAGGGGCCGCTACACCTTC.

This CDR3 is CASSEAGQYEQYF. CDR3 bases: TGTGCCAGCAGTGAAGCGGGTCAATACGAGCAGTACTTC. The rearrangement links TRBV6-1 to TRBJ2-4; D unclear. The J call may be in error: the DNA end matches TRBJ2-7 better. The CDR3 covers 13 residues. Germline CDR1 reads MNHNS; CDR2 reads SASEGT.

As regards this clonotype: One end of the junction varies from germline; a read error may be responsible. The chain carries TRBV12-3 or TRBV12-4 and TRBJ2-5; weak D call: TRBD1 (6 bases). The CDR3 sequence is 15 residues long. The CDR3 protein is CAGSARQVWGETQYF. The CDR3 bases are TGTGCCGGCAGTGCCCGACAGGTTTGGGGGGAGACCCAGTACTTC.

This chain connects TRBV5-1 to TRBJ2-6, with D perhaps matching TRBD1 (5 bases). CDR3 length equals 19 residues. CDR1 is SGHRS, CDR2 YFSETQ, per germline. With 4 bases removed from V and 2 bases from J, the gap between germline ends came to 22 bases. DNA for the CDR3: TGCGCCAGCAGCCTACAGCCACAGGCCCCTCGAACTGGGGCCAACGTCCTGACTTTC. Amino acids: CASSLQPQAPRTGANVLTF.

There are many counts of this clonotype. The V gene is TRBV6-7, the J gene TRBJ2-3; TRBD2 might be the D (5 bases). TRBV6-7 is known as an ORF, though its function is uncertain. The CDR3 covers 14 residues. Trimming left V 2 bases short and J 4 bases short, with 10 bases between. CDR3 amino acids: CASSYGGSPDTQYF. CDR3 bases: TGTGCCAGCAGTTACGGAGGTAGCCCAGATACGCAGTATTTT.

The rearrangement joins TRBV6-1 to TRBJ2-2; 8 bases match TRBD1. V lost 6 bases to trimming and J lost 4 bases; unmatched junction nucleotides: 19. This CDR3 has 19 residues. The germline CDR1 and CDR2 sequences are MNHNS and SASEGT. The chain's CDR3 is CASRRPRDRKSTSTGELFF. CDR3 bases: TGTGCCAGCAGACGCCCCCGGGACAGGAAATCCACGAGCACCGGGGAGCTGTTTTTT.

The V gene is TRBV3-1, the J gene TRBJ1-2; D call uncertain. With 0 bases removed from V and 5 bases from J, the gap between germline ends came to 13 bases. Germline V gene data show CDR1 as LGHDT and CDR2 as YNNKEL (reference sequence). The CDR3 length is 15 residues. The CDR3 coding sequence is TGTGCCAGCAGCCAAGACGGGCGGACCTTATATGGCTACACCTTC. Translation gives CASSQDGRTLYGYTF.

This chain links TRBV11-2 with TRBJ2-7, with D perhaps TRBD2 (6 bases). Germline V gives CDR1 SGHAT, CDR2 FQNNGV. The V gene lost 1 base and the J gene lost 7 bases, with 14 bases spanning the gap. The CDR3 is 14 residues long. CDR3: CASSLGGVRGEQYF. CDR3 in DNA: TGTGCCAGCAGCTTAGGGGGGGTCCGGGGAGAGCAGTACTTC. The full variable domain, its missing parts supplied by reference TRBV11-2 and TRBJ2-7, is EAGVAQSPRYKIIEKRQSVAFWCNPISGHATLYWYQQILGQGPKLLIQFQNNGVVDDSQLPKDRFSAERLKGVDSTLKIQPAKLEDSAVYLCASSLGGVRGEQYFGPGTRLTVT.

The chain is built from TRBV2 and TRBJ1-2; 9 nucleotides match TRBD1. The CDR3 is 15 residues long. The germline gives CDR1 SNHLY, CDR2 FYNNEI. Trimming removed 11 bases from V and 2 bases from J; junction bases left unmatched: 12. The CDR3 coding sequence is TGTGCCGGCGGGCCGTACAGGGGGCAAAACTATGGCTACACCTTC. Encoded protein: CAGGPYRGQNYGYTF.

The table lists this clonotype with a count of one. The chain joins TRBV10-3 to TRBJ1-1, with 8 positions matching TRBD1. Germline loops: CDR1 ENHRY, CDR2 SYGVKD. The CDR3 contains 16 residues. Trimming removed 5 bases from V and 3 bases from J; junction bases left unmatched: 11. CDR3 sequence reads: CAISNDRGRGDTEAFF. CDR3 coding DNA: TGTGCCATCAGTAACGACAGGGGCCGGGGGGACACTGAAGCTTTCTTT.

As regards this clonotype: One junction end does not reproduce the germline sequence, and a read error may be involved. The chain employs TRBV5-1 and TRBJ2-4; TRBD2 agrees at 11 bases. Germline V lookup: CDR1 SGHRS, CDR2 YFSETQ. This CDR3 region has 17 residues. CDR3 loop: CASSLIFSGGEKNTQYF. The CDR3 DNA reads TGCGCCAGCAGCTTGATTTTTAGCGGGGGGGAGAAAAACACTCAGTACTTC.

The V gene is TRBV7-9, the J gene TRBJ1-2; 12 bases are a match to TRBD1. V shed 4 bases, J shed 4 bases, and the junction held 10 bases outside the gene matches. This CDR3 has 17 amino acids. Germline CDR1 SEHNR, CDR2 FQNEAQ (reference sequence). In DNA, the CDR3 is TGTGCCAGCAGCTCCCACGGGACAGGGGGCCACGGCTATGGCTACACCTTC. It specifies CASSSHGTGGHGYGYTF.

V gene TRBV6-2 or TRBV6-3 combines with J gene TRBJ1-5, with TRBD1 matching over 8 bases. Trimming removed 7 bases from V and 1 base from J; junction bases left unmatched: 0. The CDR3 is 13 amino acids. In germline, CDR1 is MNHEY, CDR2 SVGEGT. The CDR3 DNA reads as TGTGCCAGCAACAGGGGGAGCAATCAGCCCCAGCATTTT. Amino acids: CASNRGSNQPQHF.

This chain links TRBV6-5 with TRBJ2-7, with D unclear. Looked up from germline, CDR1 is MNHEY and CDR2 is SVGAGI. The CDR3 is 14 amino acids. Trimming left V 1 base short and J 3 bases short, with 10 bases between. This CDR3 reads CASSYFVADYEQYF. The CDR3 nucleotides read TGTGCCAGCAGTTACTTTGTGGCAGACTACGAGCAGTACTTC.

This clonotype came up a few times. The CDR3 spells CATSGGLGSSYNEQFF. As DNA, the CDR3 is TGTGCCACCAGCGGAGGACTAGGAAGCTCCTACAATGAGCAGTTCTTC. The rearrangement joins TRBV15 to TRBJ2-1, with TRBD2 matching 7 bases. This CDR3 contains 16 residues. V was clipped by 5 bases and J by 0 bases; unmatched bases: 7. Germline lookup yields CDR1 LNHNV and CDR2 YYDKDF (reference sequence).

This clonotype came up a few times. The chain carries TRBV11-2 and TRBJ1-2, with 10 positions matching TRBD1. The CDR3 runs to 16 residues. Germline assignment: CDR1 SGHAT and CDR2 FQNNGV. After removal of 4 bases from V and 5 bases from J, the junction contained 10 bases not matched to a gene. CDR3 nucleotide sequence: TGTGCCAGCAGCTCGATACGGGGACAGGGGACATATGGCTACACCTTC. This codes for CASSSIRGQGTYGYTF.

This chain uses TRBV18 with TRBJ1-5; unclear D gene. The CDR3 has 14 amino acids. V shed 1 base and J shed 1 base, with 5 bases lying between them. CDR1 is KGHSH, CDR2 LQKENI, per germline. In DNA, the CDR3 is TGTGCCAGCTCACCACTGGGCAGCAATCAGCCCCAGCATTTT. Its translation: CASSPLGSNQPQHF. The variable domain in full, with the rest retrieved from reference TRBV18 and TRBJ1-5, is NAGVMQNPRHLVRRRGQEARLRCSPMKGHSHVYWYRQLPEEGLKFMVYLQKENIIDESGMPKERFSAEFPKEGPSILRIQQVVRGDSAAYFCASSPLGSNQPQHFGDGTRLSIL.

The chain combines TRBV7-8 with TRBJ2-1; no clear D. Trimming pared 3 bases from V and 13 bases from J, leaving 7 bases between. The CDR3 covers 10 residues. Per the germline V gene, CDR1 is SGHVS and CDR2 is FQNEAQ. The DNA for the CDR3 is TGTGCCAGCAGCTTGCGACCACAGTTCTTC. This codes for CASSLRPQFF.

This clonotype has just a few counts. The V call is TRBV11-3, the J call TRBJ2-1; D call uncertain. Trimming removed 0 bases at V and 4 bases at J, with 7 bases between. This CDR3 region has 14 residues. CDR1 is SGHNT and CDR2 is YENEEA in the germline V gene. The CDR3 nucleotides read TGTGCCAGCAGCTTAGAGGGGATATACAATGAGCAGTTCTTC. Protein product: CASSLEGIYNEQFF.

This sequence joins TRBV20-1 and TRBJ1-6; 7 bases are shared with TRBD1. Per the germline V gene, CDR1 is DFQATT and CDR2 is SNEGSKA (reference sequence). The ends lost 5 bases at V and 12 bases at J; junction bases unmatched: 13. The length of the CDR3 is 14 residues. CDR3 sequence reads: CSADNLTGFRPLHF. DNA of the CDR3: TGCAGTGCTGATAACTTGACAGGGTTTAGACCCCTCCACTTT.